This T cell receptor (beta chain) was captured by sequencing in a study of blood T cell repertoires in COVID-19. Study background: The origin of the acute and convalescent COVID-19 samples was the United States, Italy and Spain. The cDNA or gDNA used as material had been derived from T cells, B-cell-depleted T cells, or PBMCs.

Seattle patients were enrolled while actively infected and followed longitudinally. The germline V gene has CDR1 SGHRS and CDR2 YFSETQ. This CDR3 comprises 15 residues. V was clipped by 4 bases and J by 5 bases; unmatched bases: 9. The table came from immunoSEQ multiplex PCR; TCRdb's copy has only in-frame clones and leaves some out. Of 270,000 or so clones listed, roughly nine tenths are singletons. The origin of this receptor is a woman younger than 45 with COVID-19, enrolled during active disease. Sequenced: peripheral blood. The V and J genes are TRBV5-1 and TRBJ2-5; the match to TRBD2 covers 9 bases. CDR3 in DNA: TGCGCCAGCAGCGCCCTAGCGGGGTCGCAGGAGACCCAGTACTTC. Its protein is CASSALAGSQETQYF.